Presented here are 21 T cell receptor beta chains from one specimen sequenced in a study of T-cell memory formation after mild COVID-19. TCRdb independently ran MiXCR on the 5' RACE reads; one entry per CDR3 protein. Here the sample spans 100,000 to 120,000 distinct CDR3 sequences, 15% to 20% being singletons. Sequencing used PBMCs or a T cell subset sorted from them (not recorded which). The receptor set was obtained from a man younger than 35 who had mild COVID-19 (a few samples of this study predate the infection). Cell type and time point are not known.

Comment on this clonotype: A read error may produce the germline difference seen at one junction end. The chain joins TRBV2 to TRBJ1-4; D is unclear. The CDR3 runs to 12 residues. Germline lookup yields CDR1 SNHLY and CDR2 FYNNEI. DNA for the CDR3: TGTGCCAGCAGTCCCTTGGAGACGGGTGTCCATTTT. It yields the protein CASSPLETGVHF.

This clonotype turned up a few times. The chain carries TRBV7-2 and TRBJ2-5; 8 positions match TRBD2. J lost 4 bases, V lost 1 base, and 8 bases had no gene match. The CDR3 has 16 residues. Germline CDR1 reads SGHTA; CDR2 reads FQGNSA. The CDR3 nucleotides read TGTGCCAGCAGCTTAGGTGGTAGCGGGGTGGGAGAGACCCAGTACTTC. It translates to CASSLGGSGVGETQYF. Together with reference TRBV7-2 and TRBJ2-5, the CDR3 gives the full variable domain: GAGVSQSPSNKVTEKGKDVELRCDPISGHTALYWYRQSLGQGLEFLIYFQGNSAPDKSGLPSDRFSAERTGGSVSTLTIQRTQQEDSAVYLCASSLGGSGVGETQYFGPGTRLLVL.

This clonotype was found a few times. V and J are TRBV5-1 and TRBJ2-3, with D uncertain. V was pared by 6 bases and J by 6 bases, with 14 bases between. Germline V CDR1 and CDR2: SGHRS, YFSETQ. This CDR3 comprises 13 residues. This CDR3 reads CASKWGSPDTQYF. As DNA, the CDR3 is TGCGCCAGCAAGTGGGGATCACCCGATACGCAGTATTTT.

The J gene is TRBJ2-1, the V gene TRBV6-5; D is undetermined. The germline CDR1 and CDR2 sequences are MNHEY and SVGAGI. Trimming took off 1 base at V and 8 bases at J, with 24 bases between the two ends. The CDR3 runs 18 residues. The DNA of the CDR3 is TGTGCCAGCAGTTACTTCGATCCGACTCTTGGTGCTGGCCATGAGCAGTTCTTC. This sequence encodes CASSYFDPTLGAGHEQFF.

The chain joins TRBV5-5 to TRBJ1-5; D uncertain. Germline values: CDR1 SGHKS, CDR2 YYEKEE (reference sequence). V lost 2 bases and J lost 3, with 9 bases in between. There are 14 residues in the CDR3. CDR3 nucleotide sequence: TGTGCCAGCAGCTTCGCAGGCAACAATCAGCCCCAGCATTTT. Protein: CASSFAGNNQPQHF.

The chain recombines TRBV6-5 with TRBJ2-1; 9 bases agree with TRBD2. The germline gives CDR1 MNHEY, CDR2 SVGAGI. The CDR3 runs 16 residues. Trimming removed 2 bases from V and 0 bases from J; junction bases left unmatched: 2. The CDR3 DNA is TGTGCCAGCAGTTACACAGCGGGGGGCTCCTACAATGAGCAGTTCTTC. Its translation is CASSYTAGGSYNEQFF.

The chain joins TRBV12-3 or TRBV12-4 to TRBJ2-5, with TRBD2 identical over 11 bases. Losses at the gene ends were 5 bases for V and 3 bases for J; bases not matched to a gene: 2. CDR3 length equals 14 residues. CDR3 protein: CASSPTSGKETQYF. The CDR3 nucleotides are TGTGCCAGCAGTCCGACTAGCGGGAAAGAGACCCAGTACTTC.

This clonotype appeared many times. The V call is TRBV12-3 or TRBV12-4, the J call TRBJ1-2; D is unclear. CDR3 size: 11 residues. The ends were cut back, 5 bases at V and 3 bases at J, with 4 bases in the middle. The CDR3 protein is CASSQHYGYTF. The DNA for the CDR3 is TGTGCCAGCAGTCAGCACTATGGCTACACCTTC.

This clonotype has more than one count but fewer than ten. The gene calls are TRBV24-1 and TRBJ2-1; 7 positions agree with TRBD1. Germline CDR1 reads KGHDR; CDR2 reads SFDVKD. Trimming took 4 bases from V and 0 from J; bases not matched to a gene: 11. The CDR3 loop spans 18 amino acids. The CDR3: CATSEGVTGASSYNEQFF. DNA of the CDR3: TGTGCCACCAGTGAGGGAGTCACAGGGGCGAGCTCCTACAATGAGCAGTTCTTC.

J is TRBJ2-1 and V is TRBV3-1; D may correspond to TRBD1 or TRBD2 (5 bases each). With 0 bases removed from V and 8 bases from J, the gap between germline ends came to 17 bases. Germline CDR1 reads LGHDT; CDR2 reads YNNKEL (reference sequence). The CDR3 contains 16 residues. In DNA, the CDR3 is TGTGCCAGCAGCCAAGACAAAGGGACCCTTGGGGATGAGCAGTTCTTC. Amino acid sequence: CASSQDKGTLGDEQFF.

The CDR3 is CSARRTAGGTDTQYF. CDR3 bases: TGCAGTGCTAGAAGGACAGCGGGGGGCACAGATACGCAGTATTTT. This sequence joins TRBV20-1 and TRBJ2-3, with 8 bases fitting TRBD2. The junction had 5 bases not matched to a gene; V was cut back by 2 bases and J by 1 base. This CDR3 has 15 residues. In germline, CDR1 is DFQATT, CDR2 SNEGSKA (reference sequence).

V usage is TRBV28 and J usage is TRBJ2-3; 7 nucleotides align to TRBD1. This CDR3 contains 15 residues. Germline-derived CDR1 and CDR2 are MDHEN and SYDVKM. Trimming at V came to 7 bases and at J to 2 bases, leaving 9 bases not matched to a gene. In DNA, the CDR3 is TGTGCCAGCAAGGGGTTCAGGGGGTCCACAGATACGCAGTATTTT. Its translation is CASKGFRGSTDTQYF.

This clonotype was recorded many times. The rearrangement links TRBV5-5 to TRBJ2-7, with 8 bases aligning to TRBD1. Germline V gene data show CDR1 as SGHKS and CDR2 as YYEKEE (reference sequence). The CDR3 contains 14 residues. The V gene end was trimmed by 4 bases and the J gene end by 4 bases; junction bases not matched to a gene: 7. The CDR3 DNA sequence: TGTGCCAGCAGCCGGGGGCAGGGGGCTTACGAGCAGTACTTC. This encodes CASSRGQGAYEQYF.

This clonotype was detected only a few times. The rearrangement joins TRBV18 to TRBJ2-7; TRBD1 is a possible D gene (5 bases). This CDR3 is 14 amino acids long. The germline V gene encodes CDR1 KGHSH and CDR2 LQKENI. V lost 2 bases, J lost 8 bases, and 16 bases lay in between. The CDR3 DNA follows: TGTGCCAGCTCACCAGGGGCGCCGGTGGCCCAGCAGTACTTC. It specifies CASSPGAPVAQQYF.

CDR3 region: CASGLWDYEQYF. CDR3 nucleotide sequence: TGTGCCAGCGGGCTATGGGACTACGAGCAGTACTTC. The V call is TRBV6-2 or TRBV6-3, the J call TRBJ2-7; D is uncertain. Germline V gene lookup returns CDR1 MNHEY and CDR2 SVGEGT. V gave up 8 bases and J gave up 3 bases, with 11 bases separating them. The CDR3 is 12 amino acids.

This clonotype occurred a few times. As DNA, the CDR3 is TGTGCCAGCAGCTTAGGAGGGTTAGGGGGCTACGAGCAGTACGTC. Protein product: CASSLGGLGGYEQYV. The V gene is TRBV7-2, the J gene TRBJ2-7, with a possible D match to TRBD1 (6 bases). The germline V gene encodes CDR1 SGHTA and CDR2 FQGNSA. V dropped 1 base and J dropped 3 bases, with 13 bases sitting between them. The CDR3 contains 15 residues.

The rearrangement uses TRBV6-5 and TRBJ1-3, with a weak D call TRBD1 (6 bases). The CDR3 extends over 14 amino acids. Trimming stripped 6 bases from V and 1 base from J, with 10 bases between. Germline CDR1 MNHEY, CDR2 SVGAGI. CDR3 residues: CASRTGTSGNTIYF. The CDR3 nucleotides read TGTGCCAGCAGAACCGGGACATCTGGAAACACCATATATTTT.

The chain uses TRBV6-1 and TRBJ2-3; D unresolved. Trimming cost V 5 bases and J 4 bases, with 16 bases left between them. In germline, CDR1 is MNHNS, CDR2 SASEGT. The CDR3 has 15 amino acids. This CDR3 reads CASSPKNPAADTQYF. CDR3 DNA sequence: TGTGCCAGCAGTCCTAAGAACCCCGCTGCAGATACGCAGTATTTT.

The genes are TRBV5-1 and TRBJ2-1, with 7 bases identical to TRBD2. The CDR3 runs 15 residues. Unmatched junction bases numbered 12, after V lost 7 bases and J lost 5 bases. From germline, CDR1 is SGHRS and CDR2 YFSETQ. The DNA of the CDR3 is TGCGCCAGCGTGGTGGTTCCGGGGGGTAACAATGAGCAGTTCTTC. Translation: CASVVVPGGNNEQFF.

The V gene is TRBV28, the J gene TRBJ2-2; D possibly corresponds to TRBD2 (6 bases). CDR1 and CDR2 from the germline V gene are MDHEN and SYDVKM. The CDR3 is 12 residues long. V lost 8 bases, J lost 6 bases, and 10 bases lay in between. The CDR3 here is CASGGEPGELFF. As DNA, the CDR3 is TGTGCCAGCGGAGGGGAGCCCGGGGAGCTGTTTTTT.

This clonotype occurred many times. The CDR3: CASSPPYTSYEQYF. The CDR3 DNA follows: TGTGCCAGCTCACCACCTTACACCTCCTACGAGCAGTACTTC. The chain is built from TRBV18 and TRBJ2-7, with D unclear. The CDR3 is 14 amino acids. Germline lookup yields CDR1 KGHSH and CDR2 LQKENI. With 0 bases removed from V and 0 bases from J, the gap between germline ends came to 6 bases.